The clone carrying this TCR beta chain occurred once. Its antigen is unknown. The data derive from a study of cytomegalovirus exposure and HLA in healthy donors. Overall study findings and caveats: Presence/absence analyses rested on an assumption that sequencing depth was roughly uniform across donors. Many donors carried some public TCRs, although rarity characterized most TCR sequences. CMV serostatus was the sole immune exposure data available.

PCR primers comprised 60 Vbeta and 13 Jbeta primers. Sequenced by immunoSEQ multiplex PCR; TCRdb stores in-frame clones only, minus some. Among roughly 98,000 clones listed, roughly two thirds were seen once. Sequencing was carried out using PBMCs. This receptor was identified in a man between 50 and 59 years old in good health and CMV-seronegative.

The CDR3 is CATSRDGTGAYEQYF. Written as DNA, the CDR3 is TGTGCCACCAGCAGAGATGGGACAGGGGCCTACGAGCAGTACTTC. The rearrangement joins TRBV15 to TRBJ2-7; 10 bases are shared with TRBD1. The V gene end was trimmed by 0 bases and the J gene end by 2 bases; junction bases not matched to a gene: 1. Germline loops: CDR1 LNHNV, CDR2 YYDKDF (reference sequence). This CDR3 is 15 amino acids long.